The 7 T cell receptor beta chains in this list originate from one sample, sequenced in a study of T cells in Graves' hyperthyroidism and ophthalmopathy. The CDR3 regions of TCR beta were amplified from RNA transcripts. Initially, a first-round RT-PCR of the TCR CDR3 employed the HTBI primer set. TCRdb used MiXCR to reprocess the multiplex PCR reads, holding one entry per CDR3 protein. The sample gives about 690,000 distinct CDR3 sequences, roughly 17% of which show up once; about a sixth is in the top ten. The sample comprised blood. The source is a man aged 45-65 years with Graves' hyperthyroidism.

This clonotype was seen many times. The chain uses TRBV7-2 and TRBJ2-3; 7 nucleotides align to TRBD2. Germline CDR1 and CDR2: SGHTA and FQGNSA. Losses at the gene ends were 1 base for V and 3 bases for J; bases not matched to a gene: 7. CDR3 length equals 16 residues. The CDR3 coding sequence is TGTGCCAGCAGCTTAGAGAGCGGGATGGTTACAGATACGCAGTATTTT. Encoded protein: CASSLESGMVTDTQYF.

The V and J genes are TRBV27 and TRBJ2-7, with D maybe TRBD2 (5 bases). This CDR3 is 14 amino acids long. Germline V CDR1 and CDR2: MNHEY, SMNVEV (reference sequence). Trimming removed 3 bases at V and 7 bases at J, with 16 bases between. For the CDR3, the DNA is TGTGCCAGCAGTTTCGGGCGAGCCGGAGGTGAGCAGTACTTC. Its protein is CASSFGRAGGEQYF.

This chain connects TRBV7-8 to TRBJ2-2; no reliable D call. This CDR3 comprises 16 residues. Trimming shortened V by 2 bases and J by 7 bases, and 17 bases separated the two germline ends. CDR1 and CDR2 from the germline V gene are SGHVS and FQNEAQ. CDR3 sequence: CASSLFRAQSGGELFF. In DNA form, the CDR3 reads TGTGCCAGCAGCTTATTCAGAGCCCAGTCGGGCGGGGAGCTGTTTTTT.

This clonotype was detected ten times or more. CDR3 sequence: CASSLMGNQETQYF. As DNA, the CDR3 is TGTGCCAGCAGTTTAATGGGAAACCAAGAGACCCAGTACTTC. The chain recombines TRBV12-3 or TRBV12-4 with TRBJ2-5; D gene ambiguous. V was cut by 2 bases and J by 0 bases, with 7 bases left in between. CDR3 length: 14 residues.

This clonotype was observed a single time. At one boundary the junction diverges from the germline segment, which might be a read error. The chain combines TRBV7-2 with TRBJ2-1, with 15 bases that match TRBD2. CDR3 length equals 14 residues. Per germline, CDR1 SGHTA and CDR2 FQGNSA. CDR3 residues: CASSIGLAGGEQCF. The CDR3 DNA reads TGTGCCAGCAGCATCGGACTAGCGGGAGGGGAGCAGTGCTTC.

The chain couples TRBV7-2 to TRBJ2-7, with TRBD2 as a possible D gene (6 bases). CDR1 and CDR2 (germline): SGHTA, FQGNSA. CDR3 length: 13 amino acids. V was shortened by 5 bases and J by 2 bases, with 10 bases between the two germline ends. In DNA form, the CDR3 reads TGTGCCAGCAGCCGGGAGATGGCCTACGAGCAGTACTTC. It codes for CASSREMAYEQYF.

This clonotype occurred many times. This chain links TRBV2 with TRBJ2-2; TRBD2 is a possible D gene (5 bases). The CDR3 is 16 amino acids. In germline, CDR1 is SNHLY, CDR2 FYNNEI. V was pared by 7 bases and J by 5 bases, with 20 bases between. In nucleotides, the CDR3 is TGTGCCAGCACCAAAGGTCCAGAGCGGCCGACCGGGGAGCTGTTTTTT. This codes for CASTKGPERPTGELFF.